One sample yielded the 32 T cell receptor beta chains listed below, sequenced in a study of T cell responses to AZD1222 COVID-19 vaccine. The assay was immunoSEQ multiplex PCR, and TCRdb's table has in-frame clones only and misses some. The table has 85,000 to 100,000 clones, just over 85% seen once. Specimen: peripheral blood, collected on day 0 of AZD1222 vaccination. Receptor source: an adult in good health.

The V gene is TRBV5-1, the J gene TRBJ1-1, with no clear D. Germline CDR1 and CDR2: SGHRS and YFSETQ. This CDR3 is 14 amino acids long. The V end lost 3 bases, the J end lost 1 base, and 10 bases lay between the germline ends. The CDR3 DNA sequence: TGCGCCAGCAGCTCGGGAGTGCAGAACACTGAAGCTTTCTTT. Amino acid sequence: CASSSGVQNTEAFF.

This clone was observed once. This sequence joins TRBV5-1 and TRBJ2-1; tentative D call: TRBD2 (5 bases). From germline, CDR1 is SGHRS and CDR2 YFSETQ. This CDR3 contains 14 residues. V was pared by 4 bases and J by 4 bases, with 12 bases between. CDR3 DNA: TGCGCCAGCAGCCCAAGTGAGGGTTACAATGAGCAGTTCTTC. Its protein is CASSPSEGYNEQFF.

The rearrangement joins TRBV5-1 to TRBJ2-7; D unresolved. V lost 5 bases and J 5 bases, leaving 14 bases between the germline ends. This CDR3 has 13 amino acids. CDR1 is SGHRS and CDR2 is YFSETQ in the germline V gene. This CDR3 reads CASRSTAGNEQYF. The CDR3 DNA sequence: TGCGCCAGCAGGTCTACGGCAGGCAACGAGCAGTACTTC.

The chain joins TRBV25-1 to TRBJ2-7; D may be TRBD1 or TRBD2 (6 bases each). CDR1 MGHDK and CDR2 SYGVNS come from the germline V gene. CDR3 length equals 13 residues. V shed 1 base and J shed 6 bases, with 10 bases lying between them. Here the CDR3 reads CASSEWGAGEQYF. Here the CDR3 DNA reads TGTGCCAGCAGTGAATGGGGGGCCGGCGAGCAGTACTTC.

The chain links TRBV5-5 to TRBJ1-2; D gene ambiguous. The CDR3 covers 12 residues. The V end lost 5 bases, the J end lost 4 bases, and 9 bases lay between the germline ends. Germline V gene lookup returns CDR1 SGHKS and CDR2 YYEKEE (reference sequence). CDR3 residues: CASRLDGYGYTF. The DNA of the CDR3 is TGTGCCAGCAGACTTGACGGCTATGGCTACACCTTC. Drawing the rest from reference TRBV5-5 and TRBJ1-2, the complete variable domain is DAGVTQSPTHLIKTRGQQVTLRCSPISGHKSVSWYQQVLGQGPQFIFQYYEKEERGRGNFPDRFSARQFPNYSSELNVNALLLGDSALYLCASRLDGYGYTFGSGTRLTVV.

This clone was observed a handful of times. The chain combines TRBV6-5 with TRBJ2-5; D is ambiguous. Between the trimmed V and J ends, which lost 7 bases and 5 bases, there was a span of 8 bases. This CDR3 region has 11 residues. Germline assignment: CDR1 MNHEY and CDR2 SVGAGI. In DNA form, the CDR3 reads TGTGCCAGCACGTTCCGGGAGACCCAGTACTTC. Translated, it gives CASTFRETQYF.

The chain is built from TRBV7-2 and TRBJ1-2; 9 positions agree with TRBD1. This CDR3 contains 13 residues. CDR1 is SGHTA and CDR2 is FQGNSA in the germline V gene. The V and J ends lost 5 bases and 8 bases, in that order; junction bases with no gene match: 6. CDR3 DNA sequence: TGTGCCAGCAGCCCTGGGACAGGGAACGGCTACACCTTC. Protein product: CASSPGTGNGYTF.

The chain links TRBV7-3 to TRBJ2-1, with D possibly matching TRBD2 (6 bases). Trimming pared 0 bases from V and 2 bases from J, leaving 8 bases between. There are 15 residues in the CDR3. CDR1 is SGHTA and CDR2 is FQGTGA in the germline V gene. The CDR3 DNA is TGTGCCAGCAGCTTAACGCGGGACGCCTACAATGAGCAGTTCTTC. The encoded protein is CASSLTRDAYNEQFF.

The chain recombines TRBV2 with TRBJ1-5, with D possibly matching TRBD1 (5 bases). The CDR3 is 14 residues long. Deletions cut 4 bases from V and 0 bases from J, with 7 bases between. Germline V gives CDR1 SNHLY, CDR2 FYNNEI. CDR3 nucleotides: TGTGCCAGCAGTGGACAGCATAGCAATCAGCCCCAGCATTTT. It is translated as CASSGQHSNQPQHF. The entire variable domain, with the rest obtained from reference TRBV2 and TRBJ1-5, is as follows: EPEVTQTPSHQVTQMGQEVILRCVPISNHLYFYWYRQILGQKVEFLVSFYNNEISEKSEIFDDQFSVERPDGSNFTLKIRSTKLEDSAMYFCASSGQHSNQPQHFGDGTRLSIL.

The chain links TRBV5-4 to TRBJ2-2; 11 bases line up with TRBD2. Germline assignment: CDR1 SGHNT and CDR2 YYREEE (reference sequence). V trimming: 4 bases; J trimming: 2 bases; junction bases outside the gene matches: 7. The CDR3 is made up of 17 amino acids. The CDR3 region has the DNA TGTGCCAGCAGCCCTACTAGCGGGGGTGTAAACACCGGGGAGCTGTTTTTT. The encoded protein is CASSPTSGGVNTGELFF.

J is TRBJ1-1 and V is TRBV2, with D hard to call. Germline CDR1 is SNHLY and CDR2 is FYNNEI. The CDR3 loop spans 13 amino acids. Trimming left V 8 bases short and J 0 bases short, with 10 bases between. This chain's CDR3 is CASGRGLNTEAFF. The CDR3 coding sequence is TGTGCCAGCGGTCGAGGCCTGAACACTGAAGCTTTCTTT.

This clone has more than one count but fewer than ten. V gene TRBV6-5 combines with J gene TRBJ2-1; 11 bases are a match to TRBD1. The length of the CDR3 is 14 residues. The germline gives CDR1 MNHEY, CDR2 SVGAGI. V lost 5 bases to trimming and J lost 8 bases; unmatched junction nucleotides: 5. The DNA of the CDR3 is TGTGCCAGCAGTCCGGACAGGGGGCGTTATGAGCAGTTCTTC. This codes for CASSPDRGRYEQFF.

This clone came up a few times. The chain recombines TRBV12-3 or TRBV12-4 with TRBJ1-1; possibly TRBD1 for D (5 bases). Trimming removed 2 bases at V and 9 bases at J, with 10 bases between. The CDR3 contains 12 residues. The CDR3 sequence: CASSLRTGKAFF. For the CDR3, the DNA is TGTGCCAGCAGTTTACGCACAGGAAAAGCTTTCTTT.

The DNA of the CDR3 is TGCGCCAGCAGCGGCGGCAGGGGTGGTGAAAAACTGTTTTTT. Translation: CASSGGRGGEKLFF. The chain employs TRBV5-1 and TRBJ1-4, with D possibly being TRBD1 (6 bases). This CDR3 has 14 amino acids. Trimming took 4 bases from V and 7 from J, leaving 14 bases between them. CDR1 is SGHRS and CDR2 is YFSETQ in the germline V gene.

The chain couples TRBV28 to TRBJ1-5; the D gene is possibly TRBD1 (6 bases). The V end was cut by 2 bases, the J end by 7 bases, with 12 bases between. This CDR3 is built from 14 residues. Germline V CDR1 and CDR2: MDHEN, SYDVKM. The CDR3 reads CASSLMQGRQPQHF. The CDR3 DNA reads as TGTGCCAGCAGTTTAATGCAGGGGCGACAGCCCCAGCATTTT.

The CDR3 nucleotides read TGTGCCAGCAGGATGACACAGGGGCCTGAAGCTTTCTTT. Protein sequence: CASRMTQGPEAFF. The chain combines TRBV27 with TRBJ1-1; 7 bases line up with TRBD1. CDR1 is MNHEY and CDR2 is SMNVEV in the germline V gene (reference sequence). The V segment lost 6 bases and the J segment 6 bases; nucleotides outside the gene matches: 7. The CDR3 has 13 amino acids.

The CDR3 bases are TGTGCCTGGAGTCGGGACAGAACTAACTATGGCTACACCTTC. The encoded protein is CAWSRDRTNYGYTF. The chain has TRBV30 and TRBJ1-2, with TRBD1 identical over 7 bases. Per the germline V gene, CDR1 is GTSNPN and CDR2 is SVGIG (reference sequence). V was pared by 2 bases and J by 0 bases, with 3 bases of the junction left unmatched. The CDR3 length is 14 residues.

A few counts support this clone. The chain links TRBV30 to TRBJ1-5; D unresolved. Per germline, CDR1 GTSNPN and CDR2 SVGIG (reference sequence). The ends were cut back, 2 bases at V and 4 bases at J, with 12 bases in the middle. The CDR3 sequence is 14 residues long. CDR3 sequence: CAWSRINSNQPQHF. The DNA for the CDR3 is TGTGCCTGGAGTCGAATAAACTCAAATCAGCCCCAGCATTTT.

The rearrangement joins TRBV13 to TRBJ1-2; D is ambiguous. V was pared by 1 base and J by 5 bases, with 11 bases between. This CDR3 spans 14 amino acids. Per germline, CDR1 PRHDT and CDR2 FYEKMQ (reference sequence). The CDR3 region is CASSLDWRDYGYTF. Written as DNA, the CDR3 is TGTGCCAGCAGCTTAGATTGGAGGGATTATGGCTACACCTTC.

The genes are TRBV2 and TRBJ1-6; D remains ambiguous. This CDR3 contains 13 residues. Germline CDR1 SNHLY, CDR2 FYNNEI. The V end was cut by 8 bases, the J end by 3 bases, with 8 bases between. In DNA, the CDR3 is TGTGCCAGCTTTATAAACTATAATTCACCCCTCCACTTT. Translated, it gives CASFINYNSPLHF.

This clone appeared once. J is TRBJ1-5 and V is TRBV2; the match to TRBD1 covers 9 bases. Germline V gives CDR1 SNHLY, CDR2 FYNNEI. CDR3 size: 14 residues. V was clipped by 8 bases and J by 2 bases; unmatched bases: 4. Written as DNA, the CDR3 is TGTGCCAGCGGTTGGACAGGGGGCAATCAGCCCCAGCATTTT. As protein: CASGWTGGNQPQHF.

This clone was picked up one time. The chain has TRBV10-3 and TRBJ2-3, with 8 bases fitting TRBD2. CDR3 length equals 15 residues. V lost 6 bases, J lost 2 bases, and 7 bases stayed unmatched. Germline CDR1 is ENHRY and CDR2 is SYGVKD. CDR3 region: CAIRTAGEVTDTQYF. CDR3 in DNA: TGTGCCATCAGAACAGCGGGGGAGGTCACAGATACGCAGTATTTT.

The J gene is TRBJ1-6, the V gene TRBV6-5; TRBD1 might be the D (6 bases). V was clipped by 10 bases and J by 0 bases, with 13 bases between them. This CDR3 spans 15 amino acids. Germline lookup yields CDR1 MNHEY and CDR2 SVGAGI. The CDR3 DNA follows: TGTGCCACCCGGGCGGGGGCCTCCTATAATTCACCCCTCCACTTT. This gives the protein CATRAGASYNSPLHF.

The chain is built from TRBV7-2 and TRBJ1-2, with D maybe TRBD1 (5 bases). Germline lookup yields CDR1 SGHTA and CDR2 FQGNSA. CDR3 length equals 14 residues. V lost 4 bases and J lost 2, with 11 bases in between. The DNA for the CDR3 is TGTGCCAGCAGCTCGGGGCCGGTGAACTATGGCTACACCTTC. Translating gives CASSSGPVNYGYTF.

The chain joins TRBV6-5 to TRBJ2-7, with 7 bases identical to TRBD2. V lost 8 bases, J lost 0 bases, and 10 bases stayed unmatched. CDR3 length: 15 residues. Germline CDR1 MNHEY, CDR2 SVGAGI. CDR3 sequence reads: CASSFRRGYSYEQYF. DNA for the CDR3: TGTGCCAGCTCATTCCGGCGGGGGTACTCCTACGAGCAGTACTTC.

The V gene is TRBV5-1, the J gene TRBJ1-6; a weak D match, TRBD1 (5 bases). Trimming removed 1 base from V and 12 bases from J, with 8 bases in between. This CDR3 comprises 12 residues. Germline V gene sequence: CDR1 SGHRS, CDR2 YFSETQ. CDR3 coding DNA: TGCGCCAGCAGCTTGCTGGGGCAACCCCTCCACTTT. Its translation is CASSLLGQPLHF.

DNA for the CDR3: TGTGCCAGCATCATCGACAGACCCAGCGGCACAGATACGCAGTATTTT. Translation: CASIIDRPSGTDTQYF. The genes are TRBV2 and TRBJ2-3, with D possibly being TRBD1 (5 bases). V gave up 7 bases and J gave up 1 base, with 18 bases separating them. Germline lookup yields CDR1 SNHLY and CDR2 FYNNEI. The CDR3 contains 16 residues. Looking up the rest from reference TRBV2 and TRBJ2-3 gives the full variable domain: EPEVTQTPSHQVTQMGQEVILRCVPISNHLYFYWYRQILGQKVEFLVSFYNNEISEKSEIFDDQFSVERPDGSNFTLKIRSTKLEDSAMYFCASIIDRPSGTDTQYFGPGTRLTVL.

The chain uses TRBV10-1 and TRBJ2-7; 9 bases align to TRBD1. Germline assignment: CDR1 WNHNN and CDR2 SYGVQD (reference sequence). The CDR3 sequence is 13 residues long. The V gene end was trimmed by 7 bases and the J gene end by 6 bases; junction bases not matched to a gene: 7. CDR3 DNA: TGCGCCAGCACCCCGGGACAGGGTGGCGAGCAGTACTTC. As protein: CASTPGQGGEQYF.

In the case of this clone: One junction end disagrees with the germline gene, perhaps due to a read error. This rearrangement joins TRBV12-3 or TRBV12-4 to TRBJ2-7; TRBD2 aligns across 11 bases. The CDR3 is 13 amino acids. The CDR3 DNA sequence: TGTGCCAGTAGTTGGACTAGCGGGTACGAGCAGTACTTC. Translated: CASSWTSGYEQYF.

This clone occurred once. The CDR3 nucleotides read TGCAGCGTACCCGGGCTTGAGACAGGGAGTGGCTACACCTTC. This encodes CSVPGLETGSGYTF. The rearrangement uses TRBV29-1 and TRBJ1-2, with 7 nucleotides matching TRBD1. The CDR3 totals 14 residues. J gave up 7 bases and V 6 bases, and 14 bases lay outside the gene matches. CDR1 is SQVTM, CDR2 ANQGSEA, per germline.

The chain combines TRBV19 with TRBJ1-6; the D is unclear. Trimming pared 3 bases from V and 4 bases from J, leaving 7 bases between. This CDR3 spans 14 amino acids. The V gene's germline CDR1 is LNHDA and CDR2 SQIVND (reference sequence). The CDR3 sequence is CASSIDEYNSPLHF. The CDR3 DNA reads as TGTGCCAGTAGTATCGACGAATATAATTCACCCCTCCACTTT.

This rearrangement joins TRBV7-8 to TRBJ1-4; 8 nucleotides align to TRBD1. CDR3 length: 16 amino acids. V was clipped by 0 bases and J by 3 bases; unmatched bases: 3. Germline loops: CDR1 SGHVS, CDR2 FQNEAQ. CDR3 region: CASSLAQGAANEKLFF. For the CDR3, the DNA is TGTGCCAGCAGCTTAGCTCAGGGGGCCGCTAATGAAAAACTGTTTTTT.